These T cell receptor beta chains were read from a single sample in a study of blood T cell repertoires in COVID-19. Generated by immunoSEQ multiplex PCR, the TCRdb table keeps only in-frame clones and is missing some. Altogether 35,000 to 50,000 clones are present, more than 65% being singletons, with the ten largest covering roughly 4.3%. What was sequenced was peripheral blood. These receptors all stem from a woman between 70 and 85 years old with acute or convalescent COVID-19. Both conserved end residues are part of each CDR3. Fields, in order: V gene, D gene, clone size, J gene, CDR3 protein, CDR3 DNA. The D gene is left open where the match is weak. A clone size is listed for some rows: how often the clone was seen (once, few, many), or a class if it is expanded.

V gene: TRBV27; D gene: NA; clone size: NA; J gene: TRBJ2-7; CDR3 protein: CASSIGAGVSYEQYF; CDR3 DNA: TGTGCCAGCAGTATAGGGGCAGGGGTTTCCTACGAGCAGTACTTC
V gene: TRBV24-1; D gene: TRBD1; clone size: NA; J gene: TRBJ2-1; CDR3 protein: CATSDPGQRNEQFF; CDR3 DNA: TGTGCCACCAGTGACCCGGGACAGCGTAATGAGCAGTTCTTC
V gene: TRBV28; D gene: TRBD1; clone size: few; J gene: TRBJ1-2; CDR3 protein: CASKPGTDLLYGYTF; CDR3 DNA: TGTGCCAGCAAGCCCGGGACAGATTTACTATATGGCTACACCTTC
V gene: TRBV7-9; D gene: NA; clone size: NA; J gene: TRBJ2-3; CDR3 protein: CASSRERSTDTQYF; CDR3 DNA: TGTGCCAGCAGCCGGGAGAGGAGCACAGATACGCAGTATTTT
V gene: TRBV29-1; D gene: NA; clone size: NA; J gene: TRBJ1-1; CDR3 protein: CSVENMNTEAFF; CDR3 DNA: TGCAGCGTTGAGAACATGAACACTGAAGCTTTCTTT
V gene: TRBV15; D gene: TRBD2; clone size: NA; J gene: TRBJ2-7; CDR3 protein: CATSRDDGREITYEQYF; CDR3 DNA: TGTGCCACCAGCAGAGATGATGGGCGGGAGATTACCTACGAGCAGTACTTC
V gene: TRBV6-5; D gene: NA; clone size: NA; J gene: TRBJ1-2; CDR3 protein: CASNNPLQGGYTF; CDR3 DNA: TGTGCCAGCAACAACCCACTACAGGGCGGCTACACCTTC
V gene: TRBV5-8; D gene: NA; clone size: NA; J gene: TRBJ1-1; CDR3 protein: CASSLGPRGNQNTEAFF; CDR3 DNA: TGTGCCAGCAGCTTGGGGCCTCGAGGAAATCAGAACACTGAAGCTTTCTTT
V gene: TRBV6-5; D gene: NA; clone size: NA; J gene: TRBJ1-3; CDR3 protein: CASSPQGSGNTIYF; CDR3 DNA: TGTGCCAGCAGTCCACAGGGATCTGGAAACACCATATATTTT
V gene: TRBV28; D gene: NA; clone size: NA; J gene: TRBJ2-5; CDR3 protein: CASWRSGQETQYF; CDR3 DNA: TGTGCCAGTTGGAGGAGCGGACAAGAGACCCAGTACTTC
V gene: TRBV6-5; D gene: NA; clone size: NA; J gene: TRBJ1-1; CDR3 protein: CASRRTAITEAFF; CDR3 DNA: TGTGCCAGCAGGCGGACAGCCATCACTGAAGCTTTCTTT
V gene: TRBV28; D gene: TRBD2; clone size: NA; J gene: TRBJ2-7; CDR3 protein: CASSSPSPSGRYEQYF; CDR3 DNA: TGTGCCAGCAGTTCCCCCTCCCCTAGCGGGAGATACGAGCAGTACTTC
V gene: TRBV29-1; D gene: TRBD2; clone size: NA; J gene: TRBJ2-1; CDR3 protein: CSVDGVAGDEQFF; CDR3 DNA: TGCAGCGTTGATGGGGTAGCGGGAGATGAGCAGTTCTTC
V gene: TRBV7-3; D gene: NA; clone size: NA; J gene: TRBJ1-1; CDR3 protein: CASSLSLSTEAFF; CDR3 DNA: TGTGCCAGCAGCTTAAGTCTTAGCACCGAAGCTTTCTTT
V gene: TRBV28; D gene: TRBD2; clone size: NA; J gene: TRBJ2-3; CDR3 protein: CASRKPGLAGEGTDTQYF; CDR3 DNA: TGTGCCAGCAGAAAACCGGGACTAGCGGGAGAGGGCACAGATACGCAGTATTTT
V gene: TRBV7-3; D gene: NA; clone size: NA; J gene: TRBJ1-6; CDR3 protein: CASSEQAINSPLHF; CDR3 DNA: TGTGCCAGCAGCGAACAGGCCATTAATTCACCCCTCCACTTT
V gene: TRBV12-5; D gene: NA; clone size: NA; J gene: TRBJ2-1; CDR3 protein: CASGSQADEQFF; CDR3 DNA: TGTGCTAGTGGTTCGCAAGCGGACGAGCAGTTCTTC
V gene: TRBV9; D gene: TRBD2; clone size: NA; J gene: TRBJ2-2; CDR3 protein: CASSPTSGPANTGELFF; CDR3 DNA: TGTGCCAGCAGCCCGACTAGCGGACCCGCGAACACCGGGGAGCTGTTTTTT
V gene: TRBV11-2; D gene: TRBD1; clone size: NA; J gene: TRBJ1-1; CDR3 protein: CASSLEGRGAEAFF; CDR3 DNA: TGTGCCAGCAGCTTAGAGGGCAGGGGGGCGGAAGCTTTCTTT
V gene: TRBV19; D gene: NA; clone size: NA; J gene: TRBJ2-7; CDR3 protein: CASSIIGYEQYF; CDR3 DNA: TGTGCCAGTAGTATTATCGGCTACGAGCAGTACTTC
V gene: TRBV7-9; D gene: TRBD1; clone size: few; J gene: TRBJ2-7; CDR3 protein: CASSLGNALRDRGPYEQYF; CDR3 DNA: TGTGCCAGCAGCTTAGGCAATGCACTGCGGGACAGGGGTCCCTACGAGCAGTACTTC
V gene: TRBV10-1; D gene: TRBD2; clone size: NA; J gene: TRBJ2-5; CDR3 protein: CASSEDGLAGDLETQYF; CDR3 DNA: TGCGCCAGCAGTGAGGATGGACTAGCGGGAGATTTGGAGACCCAGTACTTC
V gene: TRBV7-2; D gene: NA; clone size: NA; J gene: TRBJ1-2; CDR3 protein: CASSLGEIYGYTF; CDR3 DNA: TGTGCCAGCAGCTTAGGAGAGATTTATGGCTACACCTTC
V gene: TRBV18; D gene: NA; clone size: NA; J gene: TRBJ2-5; CDR3 protein: CASSPQGRGETQYF; CDR3 DNA: TGTGCCAGCTCACCCCAGGGGCGAGGAGAGACCCAGTACTTC
V gene: TRBV24-1; D gene: NA; clone size: NA; J gene: TRBJ1-5; CDR3 protein: CATSDLSGNQPQHF; CDR3 DNA: TGTGCCACCAGTGATTTGTCAGGGAATCAGCCCCAGCATTTT
V gene: TRBV12-1; D gene: NA; clone size: NA; J gene: TRBJ2-3; CDR3 protein: CASSFESGSTDTQYF; CDR3 DNA: TGTGCCAGCAGCTTTGAGAGCGGGAGCACAGATACGCAGTATTTT
V gene: TRBV9; D gene: TRBD2; clone size: NA; J gene: TRBJ2-1; CDR3 protein: CASSVEALAVGGDEQFF; CDR3 DNA: TGTGCCAGCAGCGTAGAAGCTCTAGCGGTAGGAGGGGATGAGCAGTTCTTC
V gene: TRBV2; D gene: NA; clone size: NA; J gene: TRBJ1-5; CDR3 protein: CASSDGAGNQPQHF; CDR3 DNA: TGTGCCAGCAGTGATGGGGCTGGCAATCAGCCCCAGCATTTT
V gene: TRBV19; D gene: NA; clone size: NA; J gene: TRBJ2-5; CDR3 protein: CASRGSSVEETQYF; CDR3 DNA: TGTGCCAGCAGAGGGTCCAGTGTGGAGGAGACCCAGTACTTC
V gene: TRBV11-3; D gene: TRBD1; clone size: NA; J gene: TRBJ1-1; CDR3 protein: CASSPRQGAGNTEAFF; CDR3 DNA: TGTGCCAGCAGCCCACGACAGGGGGCGGGAAACACTGAAGCTTTCTTT
V gene: TRBV19; D gene: TRBD2; clone size: NA; J gene: TRBJ2-3; CDR3 protein: CASSIKRGRDTQYF; CDR3 DNA: TGTGCCAGTAGTATTAAACGCGGGAGAGATACGCAGTATTTT
V gene: TRBV7-2; D gene: TRBD2; clone size: NA; J gene: TRBJ2-7; CDR3 protein: CASSSGLAGAEYF; CDR3 DNA: TGTGCCAGCAGCTCCGGACTAGCGGGAGCGGAGTACTTC
V gene: TRBV5-1; D gene: TRBD1; clone size: NA; J gene: TRBJ1-1; CDR3 protein: CASSSPGQGTQMNTEAFF; CDR3 DNA: TGCGCCAGCAGCTCCCCGGGACAGGGGACCCAAATGAACACTGAAGCTTTCTTT
V gene: TRBV20-1; D gene: NA; clone size: NA; J gene: TRBJ2-5; CDR3 protein: CSASPGPRETQYF; CDR3 DNA: TGCAGTGCTAGTCCAGGGCCGAGGGAGACCCAGTACTTC
V gene: TRBV7-9; D gene: NA; clone size: NA; J gene: TRBJ2-6; CDR3 protein: CASSSGRDSGANVLTF; CDR3 DNA: TGTGCCAGCAGCTCCGGACGGGACTCTGGGGCCAACGTCCTGACTTTC
V gene: TRBV19; D gene: TRBD2; clone size: NA; J gene: TRBJ2-5; CDR3 protein: CASSTPSGRRLETQYF; CDR3 DNA: TGTGCCAGTAGTACCCCTAGCGGGAGGCGGCTGGAGACCCAGTACTTC
V gene: TRBV6-2/TRBV6-3; D gene: TRBD1; clone size: NA; J gene: TRBJ1-5; CDR3 protein: CASSDDRASNQPQHF; CDR3 DNA: TGTGCCAGCAGTGACGACAGGGCGAGCAATCAGCCCCAGCATTTT
V gene: TRBV7-3; D gene: TRBD2; clone size: NA; J gene: TRBJ2-3; CDR3 protein: CASSPITYSGRRPDTQYF; CDR3 DNA: TGTGCCAGCAGCCCGATTACTTATAGCGGGCGCCGGCCAGATACGCAGTATTTT
V gene: TRBV28; D gene: NA; clone size: NA; J gene: TRBJ2-7; CDR3 protein: CASSGAGGKKYEQYF; CDR3 DNA: TGTGCCAGCAGTGGAGCAGGGGGGAAAAAGTACGAGCAGTACTTC